The 13 T cell receptor beta chains below come from one sample, sequenced in a study of control samples from healthy donors and cancer patients. TCRdb keeps only in-frame clones here, not all; method: immunoSEQ multiplex PCR. The sample contains under 65,000 clones, about nine tenths of which appear only once. The sequenced material came from PBMCs. These receptors originate from a woman aged 45-65 years with colorectal cancer.

Worth noting for this clone: The junction and the germline gene differ at one end; a read error may be behind it. The rearrangement joins TRBV28 to TRBJ2-5; D gene ambiguous. The CDR3 has 11 amino acids. Germline-derived CDR1 and CDR2 are MDHEN and SYDVKM. CDR3 amino acids: CASTDHETQYF. The CDR3 coding sequence is TGTGCCAGCACCGACCACGAGACCCAGTACTTC. Using reference TRBV28 and TRBJ2-5 for the parts outside the CDR3, the full variable domain is DVKVTQSSRYLVKRTGEKVFLECVQDMDHENMFWYRQDPGLGLRLIYFSYDVKMKEKGDIPEGYSVSREKKERFSLILESASTNQTSMYLCASTDHETQYFGPGTRLLVL.

V gene TRBV27 combines with J gene TRBJ2-2, with no clear D. The CDR3 sequence is 13 residues long. V dropped 5 bases and J dropped 0 bases, with 4 bases sitting between them. Germline CDR1 and CDR2: MNHEY and SMNVEV (reference sequence). This CDR3 reads CASSPSNTGELFF. The CDR3, as DNA: TGTGCCAGCAGTCCTTCGAACACCGGGGAGCTGTTTTTT.

The CDR3 spells CASSLNAGELFF. The CDR3 nucleotides read TGTGCCAGCAGCTTAAATGCCGGGGAGCTGTTTTTT. V is TRBV7-3 and J is TRBJ2-2, with D unresolved. V was trimmed by 1 base and J by 6 bases, leaving 3 bases between them. The CDR3 has 12 amino acids. Germline CDR1 SGHTA, CDR2 FQGTGA.

The chain joins TRBV18 to TRBJ1-1; D is ambiguous. Trimming left V 2 bases short and J 1 base short, with 5 bases between. The CDR3 consists of 13 residues. Germline CDR1 is KGHSH and CDR2 is LQKENI. The CDR3 sequence: CASSPIKNTEAFF. The CDR3, as DNA: TGTGCCAGCTCACCAATAAAGAACACTGAAGCTTTCTTT.

This clone occurred once. This chain uses TRBV5-6 with TRBJ2-2, with 10 bases fitting TRBD2. This CDR3 contains 17 residues. Germline loops: CDR1 SGHDT, CDR2 YYEEEE. V was clipped by 3 bases and J by 4 bases; unmatched bases: 9. The chain's CDR3 is CASSSLLAGAATGELFF. The CDR3 nucleotides are TGTGCCAGCAGCTCCCTTCTAGCGGGAGCGGCCACCGGGGAGCTGTTTTTT.

This clone was counted once. V and J are TRBV9 and TRBJ2-1, with TRBD1 as a possible D gene (6 bases). The CDR3 has 14 residues. CDR1 is SGDLS and CDR2 is YYNGEE in the germline V gene. Between the trimmed V and J ends, which lost 4 bases and 5 bases, there was a span of 13 bases. This CDR3 is CASSPQDSHNEQFF. CDR3 coding DNA: TGTGCCAGCAGCCCCCAGGACAGCCACAATGAGCAGTTCTTC. The full variable domain, its missing parts supplied by reference TRBV9 and TRBJ2-1, is DSGVTQTPKHLITATGQRVTLRCSPRSGDLSVYWYQQSLDQGLQFLIQYYNGEERAKGNILERFSAQQFPDLHSELNLSSLELGDSALYFCASSPQDSHNEQFFGPGTRLTVL.

The CDR3 DNA follows: TGTGCCAGAAGCCAGTTGACAGGGACTAGCGGGAGGGCGGCGGGCAATGAGCAGTTCTTC. The encoded protein is CARSQLTGTSGRAAGNEQFF. The gene calls are TRBV5-3 and TRBJ2-1; 16 positions agree with TRBD2. TRBV5-3 is labeled an ORF, and its function is uncertain. Trimming removed 4 bases from V and 6 bases from J; junction bases left unmatched: 16. This CDR3 has 20 residues.

The chain has TRBV6-5 and TRBJ2-1, with D possibly matching TRBD2 (6 bases). Per germline, CDR1 MNHEY and CDR2 SVGAGI. CDR3 size: 15 residues. Trimming removed 8 bases from V and 1 base from J, with 15 bases in between. Here the CDR3 DNA reads TGTGCCAGCCCTACCGGGACTGGATCCTACAATGAGCAGTTCTTC. Protein product: CASPTGTGSYNEQFF.

The V and J genes are TRBV10-1 and TRBJ1-1; TRBD1 matches 8 bases. CDR1 and CDR2 (germline): WNHNN, SYGVQD (reference sequence). There are 13 residues in the CDR3. V was pared by 7 bases and J by 6 bases, with 7 bases of the junction left unmatched. The CDR3 coding sequence is TGCGCCAGCATAATCGACAGGGGCTCTGAAGCTTTCTTT. As protein: CASIIDRGSEAFF.

V gene TRBV6-5 combines with J gene TRBJ2-1; D possibly corresponds to TRBD1 (6 bases). Germline V lookup: CDR1 MNHEY, CDR2 SVGAGI. This CDR3 has 12 amino acids. V was cut by 5 bases and J by 9 bases, with 11 bases left in between. In DNA form, the CDR3 reads TGTGCCAGCAGTAGAACAGGGAGTGAGCAGTTCTTC. This codes for CASSRTGSEQFF.

The chain joins TRBV6-1 to TRBJ1-5, with D unresolved. V lost 4 bases to trimming and J lost 4 bases, with 5 bases between them. The CDR3 is made up of 12 amino acids. Germline CDR1 reads MNHNS; CDR2 reads SASEGT. CDR3 nucleotides: TGTGCCAGCAGTGTAGCTAATCAGCCCCAGCATTTT. Protein: CASSVANQPQHF.

This clone has a single count. V usage is TRBV27 and J usage is TRBJ2-2; D gene ambiguous. The CDR3 is 15 amino acids. CDR1 MNHEY and CDR2 SMNVEV come from the germline V gene (reference sequence). The ends were cut back, 3 bases at V and 1 base at J, with 9 bases in the middle. Written as DNA, the CDR3 is TGTGCCAGCAGTTTCTTTTCTGTGAACACCGGGGAGCTGTTTTTT. It codes for CASSFFSVNTGELFF.

The chain recombines TRBV10-2 with TRBJ1-2; 7 bases line up with TRBD1. The germline V gene has CDR1 WSHSY and CDR2 SAAADI. The CDR3 covers 14 residues. V shed 8 bases, J shed 3 bases, and the junction held 9 bases outside the gene matches. CDR3 nucleotide sequence: TGCGCCAGCCTTTGGGACAGTAACGACTATGGCTACACCTTC. Its protein is CASLWDSNDYGYTF.